A selection of T cell receptor beta chains follows, all from one sample in a study of T-cell memory formation after mild COVID-19. TCRdb re-called the 5' RACE reads with MiXCR, one entry per CDR3 protein. Found here are around 470,000 distinct CDR3 sequences, 15% to 20% of them singletons; the top ten hold more than 8%. Material for sequencing was PBMCs or a T cell subset sorted from them (not recorded which). The source of these receptors is an adult woman who had mild COVID-19 (a few samples of this study predate the infection). Cell type and time point are not known. The CDR3 runs from the conserved cysteine through the conserved F or W. The D gene is left open where the match is weak. For some rows the clone size is stated as once, few or many, or as a class when expanded; others skip it.

TRBJ2-7 | . | TRBV11-2 | TRBD1 | TGTGCCAGCAGCCGGGACAGGGGGAGGGACGAGCAGTACTTC | CASSRDRGRDEQYF
TRBJ1-4 | few | TRBV20-1 | . | TGCAGTGCCCAACTTAGGGGGGCAACTAATGAAAAACTGTTTTTT | CSAQLRGATNEKLFF
TRBJ1-5 | once | TRBV5-5 | . | TGTGCCAGCAGCCTACGCAGTGGGGGGTTACAGCCCCAGCATTTT | CASSLRSGGLQPQHF
TRBJ1-5 | many | TRBV12-3/TRBV12-4 | . | TGTGCCAGCAGTTTTAATAAGGGTGGCAATCAGCCCCAGCATTTT | CASSFNKGGNQPQHF
TRBJ1-1 | few | TRBV7-9 | . | TGTGCCAGCAGCTCCTCGGACTATCCGAGGGCTTTCTTT | CASSSSDYPRAFF
TRBJ2-1 | . | TRBV15 | TRBD2 | TGTGCCACCAGCAGAGATCTAGCGGGAATGAGTGAGCAGTTCTTC | CATSRDLAGMSEQFF
TRBJ2-6 | . | TRBV14 | . | TGTGCCAGCAGCCAAGTTTATCCAGGACAGTTCCCCTCTGGGGCCAACGTCCTGACTTTC | CASSQVYPGQFPSGANVLTF
TRBJ2-3 | few | TRBV29-1 | . | TGCAGCGTAGCAGGGTTAAACACAGATACGCAGTATTTT | CSVAGLNTDTQYF
TRBJ1-2 | few | TRBV7-2 | TRBD1 | TGTGCCAGCAGCTTACATGGAGGGGACAGCTGGTATGGCTACACCTTC | CASSLHGGDSWYGYTF
TRBJ1-6 | few | TRBV25-1 | . | TGTGCCAGCGGAGAGGGAGGGAGATGGGCTAATTCACCCCTCCACTTT | CASGEGGRWANSPLHF
TRBJ2-6 | many | TRBV5-6 | . | TGTGCCAGCCTGTCTGGGGCCAACGTCCTGACTTTC | CASLSGANVLTF
TRBJ2-7 | few | TRBV9 | TRBD2 | TGTGCCAGCAGCGTAGAGGCTAGCGGGGGGGAGTCCTACGAGCAGTACTTC | CASSVEASGGESYEQYF
TRBJ1-2 | few | TRBV7-8 | TRBD1 | TGTGCCAGCAGCCCTGGACAGGGGTGGGGCTATGGCTACACCTTC | CASSPGQGWGYGYTF
TRBJ2-1 | . | TRBV7-9 | . | TGTGCCAGCAGCTTAGCCCATCCCAATGAGCAGTTCTTC | CASSLAHPNEQFF
TRBJ2-1 | . | TRBV21-1 | . | TGTGCCAGCAGCAAGGTGCAGTCACAAGTGGGCAATGAGCAGTTCTTC | CASSKVQSQVGNEQFF
TRBJ2-1 | . | TRBV6-2/TRBV6-3 | TRBD1 | TGTGCCAGCAGTTCGTTCGGGACAGGGCACTTCTTC | CASSSFGTGHFF
TRBJ1-4 | . | TRBV4-1 | TRBD1 | TGCGCCAGCAGCTCCGACAGGGGTGCAACTAATGAAAAACTGTTTTTT | CASSSDRGATNEKLFF
TRBJ2-1 | few | TRBV10-3 | . | TGTGCCATCAGTGAGTCGGAGGGCAGGGTCTACAATGAGCAGTTCTTC | CAISESEGRVYNEQFF
TRBJ2-5 | . | TRBV5-1 | . | TGCGCCAGCGAGGGGCCCCAAGAGACCCAGTACTTC | CASEGPQETQYF
TRBJ1-6 | . | TRBV6-5 | TRBD1 | TGTGCCAGCGGTCTGGGAGACAGGGGGTCCCCGGGCTATAATTCACCCCTCCACTTT | CASGLGDRGSPGYNSPLHF
TRBJ2-3 | . | TRBV7-2 | TRBD2 | TGTGCCAGCAGCCAGACTAGCGGGGGGGCGTATACGCAGTATTTT | CASSQTSGGAYTQYF
TRBJ1-1 | few | TRBV7-2 | . | TGTGCCAGCAGCTTAGCGCACGGGATGAACACTGAAGCTTTCTTT | CASSLAHGMNTEAFF
TRBJ2-1 | . | TRBV29-1 | TRBD2 | TGCAGCGTTGGGGAGCGGGAGGTCGGGGAGCAGTTCTTC | CSVGEREVGEQFF
TRBJ2-7 | medium-sized | TRBV12-3/TRBV12-4 | . | TGTGCCAGCAGTTTAGAGAGGGGGAGCTACGAGCAGTACTTC | CASSLERGSYEQYF
TRBJ2-7 | once | TRBV6-2/TRBV6-3 | . | TGTGCCAGCGGGAAAATAGGGACGAACTACGAGCAGTACTTC | CASGKIGTNYEQYF
TRBJ2-3 | few | TRBV11-2 | . | TGTGCCAGCAGCTCCCGCTTGGAGGGTAGCACAGATACGCAGTATTTT | CASSSRLEGSTDTQYF
TRBJ2-1 | . | TRBV7-2 | TRBD2 | TGTGCCAGCACATCGGGACTAGCGGGAACAACGGTGATCTTC | CASTSGLAGTTVIF
TRBJ2-3 | . | TRBV6-2/TRBV6-3 | . | TGTGCCAGCTGGGGCGGCTGGGCGCAGTATTTT | CASWGGWAQYF
TRBJ2-1 | . | TRBV2 | . | TGTGCCAGCAGTGAATCTAGTTGGTCGAATGAGCAGTTCTTC | CASSESSWSNEQFF
TRBJ1-6 | . | TRBV15 | TRBD1 | TGTGCCACCAGCAGGACAGGGCAGTATTCACCCCTCCACTTT | CATSRTGQYSPLHF
TRBJ1-2 | . | TRBV5-1 | . | TGCGCCAGCAGCTCCGGACAAAGGAACTATGGCTACACCTTC | CASSSGQRNYGYTF
TRBJ2-1 | . | TRBV11-2 | . | TGTGCCAGCAGCTTAGATCCGGGGAATGAGCAGTTCTTC | CASSLDPGNEQFF
TRBJ2-3 | . | TRBV6-5 | TRBD2 | TGTGCCAGCACACGGGCGGGGGGGCGTGATACGCAGTATTTT | CASTRAGGRDTQYF
TRBJ1-5 | few | TRBV12-3/TRBV12-4 | . | TGTGCCAGCAGCGGCGACAGATACAATCAGCCCCAGCATTTT | CASSGDRYNQPQHF
TRBJ1-1 | . | TRBV4-3 | TRBD1 | TGCGCCAGCAGCTATCGACAGGGTGTGGACACTGAAGCTTTCTTT | CASSYRQGVDTEAFF
TRBJ2-2 | few | TRBV7-2 | TRBD2 | TGTGCCAGCAGCCCCCGACTAGCGGGAGTGACCGGGGAGCTGTTTTTT | CASSPRLAGVTGELFF
TRBJ2-7 | few | TRBV5-1 | . | TGCGCCAGCAGCCCCCCGGGACCTTCCGAGCAGTACTTC | CASSPPGPSEQYF
TRBJ2-1 | few | TRBV9 | TRBD1 | TGTGCCAGCAGCGAGGGGGCGGTCCCGCTATCCTACAATGAGCAGTTCTTC | CASSEGAVPLSYNEQFF
TRBJ2-3 | once | TRBV10-2 | . | TGCGCCAGCAAAACGGTTCGGACTTCCGTCACAGATACGCAGTATTTT | CASKTVRTSVTDTQYF
TRBJ2-1 | . | TRBV7-3 | . | TGTGCCAGCAGCTTAGGGTCTATCACTGAGCAGTTCTTC | CASSLGSITEQFF
TRBJ1-5 | . | TRBV9 | . | TGTGCCAGCAGCGGGGGAGGGATCAATCAGCCCCAGCATTTT | CASSGGGINQPQHF
TRBJ2-2 | . | TRBV29-1 | . | TGCAGCGTCCGAACAGGGTTCACCGGGGAGCTGTTTTTT | CSVRTGFTGELFF
TRBJ2-1 | . | TRBV18 | . | TGTGCCAGCTCAGGGGACTTAATGCAGTTCTTC | CASSGDLMQFF
TRBJ2-7 | few | TRBV20-1 | . | TGCAGTGCTAGAGGCAGAAGACACCTCTACGAGCAGTACTTC | CSARGRRHLYEQYF
TRBJ1-1 | . | TRBV5-1 | . | TGCGCCAGCAGCTTGTTATCAGATAACACTGAAGCTTTCTTT | CASSLLSDNTEAFF
TRBJ2-7 | . | TRBV18 | TRBD2 | TGTGCCAGCTCACCACCAGTCGGGGGGGCCTACGAGCAGTACTTC | CASSPPVGGAYEQYF
TRBJ1-1 | few | TRBV24-1 | . | TGTGCCACCAGTGAGGCGGGACCTACGGCTGAAGCTTTCTTT | CATSEAGPTAEAFF
TRBJ1-2 | . | TRBV5-1 | TRBD1 | TGCGCCAGCAGCCAACAGGGGCCGAGCAATGGCTACACCTTC | CASSQQGPSNGYTF
TRBJ2-1 | . | TRBV5-1 | . | TGCGCCAGCCGACTAGTCTCGATCCCCAATGAGCAGTTCTTC | CASRLVSIPNEQFF
TRBJ2-4 | few | TRBV7-2 | . | TGTGCCAGCAGCTTTATGGTCCGGGGCCTGGGCAAAAACATTCAGTACTTC | CASSFMVRGLGKNIQYF
TRBJ2-7 | . | TRBV2 | . | TGTGCCAGCAGTGAGGTGGGGGGCAAAAACGAGCAGTACTTC | CASSEVGGKNEQYF
TRBJ2-5 | . | TRBV7-9 | TRBD2 | TGTGCCAGCAGCTTCCTAGCGGGGGGCCAAGAGACCCAGTACTTC | CASSFLAGGQETQYF
TRBJ1-6 | . | TRBV27 | . | TGTGCCAGCAGACTCTTGGGGGATAATTCACCCCTCCACTTT | CASRLLGDNSPLHF